This entry lists 29 T cell receptor beta chains sequenced from one sample in a study of glioma-infiltrating T cells. Using RNA template, CDR3s of TCR alpha and beta were amplified with iRepertoire arm-PCR. One entry per CDR3 protein results from TCRdb running MiXCR on the multiplex PCR reads. The sample contains 150,000 to 200,000 distinct CDR3 sequences, about 32% of which appear only once. Source material: glioma tissue, nonneoplastic brain tissue, or PBMCs (not recorded which). These receptors were obtained from a human donor with low-grade glioma or glioblastoma, undergoing nonglioma brain surgery, or in good health (not recorded which).

Note on this clonotype: Being one base from a much bigger clone, this may be a read error. The chain couples TRBV4-2 to TRBJ2-7, with 7 positions matching TRBD1. Germline V lookup: CDR1 LGHNA, CDR2 YNFKEQ. The CDR3 contains 15 residues. J lost 2 bases, V lost 1 base, and 5 bases had no gene match. Here the CDR3 DNA reads TGTGCCAGCAGCCAAGTTGTAGGGGGCGCCTACGAGCAGTACTTC. Translating gives CASSQVVGGAYEQYF.

The genes are TRBV6-5 and TRBJ2-7, with a possible D match to TRBD2 (6 bases). Germline lookup yields CDR1 MNHEY and CDR2 SVGAGI. V shed 6 bases and J shed 4 bases, with 19 bases lying between them. The CDR3 loop spans 15 amino acids. CDR3 bases: TGTGCCAGCAGCCCCAGGTTACAGGCGGGATACGAGCAGTACTTC. Amino acid sequence: CASSPRLQAGYEQYF.

As concerns this clonotype: A much bigger clone sits one base away, suggesting this may be a read error. This chain's CDR3 is CASSQDSSGNIIYF. CDR3 coding DNA: TGTGCCAGTTCACAGGACAGCTCTGGAAACATCATATATTTT. The chain uses TRBV2 and TRBJ1-3; D perhaps matches TRBD1 (6 bases). This CDR3 has 14 residues. Germline V gene sequence: CDR1 SNHLY, CDR2 FYNNEI.

The chain recombines TRBV9 with TRBJ2-7; the D gene is possibly TRBD1 (6 bases). CDR1 and CDR2 (germline): SGDLS, YYNGEE. Trimming shortened V by 3 bases and J by 1 base, and 11 bases separated the two germline ends. The CDR3 runs 14 residues. Here the CDR3 reads CASSGDGTSYEQYF. The CDR3 DNA is TGTGCCAGCAGCGGTGACGGGACATCCTACGAGCAGTACTTC. The variable domain in full, completed from reference TRBV9 and TRBJ2-7, reads DSGVTQTPKHLITATGQRVTLRCSPRSGDLSVYWYQQSLDQGLQFLIQYYNGEERAKGNILERFSAQQFPDLHSELNLSSLELGDSALYFCASSGDGTSYEQYFGPGTRLTVT.

This clonotype was detected ten times or more. The chain recombines TRBV19 with TRBJ2-7; 7 nucleotides agree with TRBD1. CDR1 is LNHDA, CDR2 SQIVND, per germline (reference sequence). This CDR3 region has 15 residues. After removal of 6 bases from V and 1 base from J, the junction contained 9 bases not matched to a gene. This chain's CDR3 is CASSRGGTGSYEQYF. CDR3 sequence (DNA): TGTGCCAGTAGCCGAGGGGGCACTGGGTCCTACGAGCAGTACTTC. The variable domain in full, with the rest retrieved from reference TRBV19 and TRBJ2-7, is DGGITQSPKYLFRKEGQNVTLSCEQNLNHDAMYWYRQDPGQGLRLIYYSQIVNDFQKGDIAEGYSVSREKKESFPLTVTSAQKNPTAFYLCASSRGGTGSYEQYFGPGTRLTVT.

This clonotype has more than one count but fewer than ten. This sequence joins TRBV28 and TRBJ2-6; D is unclear. This CDR3 comprises 15 residues. Germline V CDR1 and CDR2: MDHEN, SYDVKM. V was trimmed by 6 bases and J by 0 bases, leaving 9 bases between them. For the CDR3, the DNA is TGTGCCAGCAGGGGCTGTAGCTCTGGGGCCAACGTCCTGACTTTC. Protein: CASRGCSSGANVLTF.

This clonotype was recorded at least ten times. This rearrangement joins TRBV9 to TRBJ1-1; D is ambiguous. V lost 0 bases and J lost 4, with 10 bases in between. This CDR3 comprises 14 residues. Germline values: CDR1 SGDLS, CDR2 YYNGEE. CDR3 DNA sequence: TGTGCCAGCAGCGTAGCTTCAACGTCCACTGAAGCTTTCTTT. Translation gives CASSVASTSTEAFF.

This clonotype was detected ten times or more. The gene calls are TRBV18 and TRBJ2-7; perhaps D is TRBD1 or TRBD2 (5 bases each). V gave up 3 bases and J gave up 3 bases, with 12 bases separating them. CDR3 size: 14 residues. From germline, CDR1 is KGHSH and CDR2 LQKENI. DNA of the CDR3: TGTGCCAGCTCACCGGGACGCCAACACTACGAGCAGTACTTC. Protein product: CASSPGRQHYEQYF.

As regards this clonotype: Mismatch with germline at one junction end may stem from a read error. The chain employs TRBV20-1 and TRBJ1-5, with TRBD1 matching 7 bases. Looked up from germline, CDR1 is DFQATT and CDR2 is SNEGSKA (reference sequence). The CDR3 is made up of 13 amino acids. The CDR3 protein is CSARDRVQQTQHF. CDR3 sequence (DNA): TGCAGTGCCAGAGACAGGGTACAACAAACCCAGCATTTT.

With respect to this clonotype: A read error may be the cause here, since a much bigger clone is one base away. The rearrangement joins TRBV3-1 to TRBJ2-5, with a possible D match to TRBD2 (6 bases). The germline V gene has CDR1 LGHDT and CDR2 YNNKEL (reference sequence). The CDR3 length is 13 residues. DNA for the CDR3: TGTGCCAGCATCCAACCGTCGGGGGTGAGCCAGTACTTC. Amino acid sequence: CASIQPSGVSQYF.

This chain links TRBV5-4 with TRBJ2-7; D not certain. The CDR3 is made up of 13 amino acids. Germline V lookup: CDR1 SGHNT, CDR2 YYREEE (reference sequence). The V end was cut by 4 bases, the J end by 0 bases, with 8 bases between. CDR3 DNA: TGTGCCAGCAGCACCCACAGCTCCTACGAGCAGTACTTC. Encoded protein: CASSTHSSYEQYF. The entire variable domain, with the rest obtained from reference TRBV5-4 and TRBJ2-7, is as follows: ETGVTQSPTHLIKTRGQQVTLRCSSQSGHNTVSWYQQALGQGPQFIFQYYREEENGRGNFPPRFSGLQFPNYSSELNVNALELDDSALYLCASSTHSSYEQYFGPGTRLTVT.

This clonotype was observed many times. The chain has TRBV19 and TRBJ1-2; the D is unclear. The CDR3 loop spans 11 amino acids. CDR1 is LNHDA, CDR2 SQIVND, per germline (reference sequence). The V and J ends lost 3 bases and 10 bases respectively, with 9 bases between them. The CDR3 protein is CASSIKTVYTF. As DNA, the CDR3 is TGTGCCAGTAGTATCAAGACGGTCTACACCTTC. The full variable domain, its missing parts supplied by reference TRBV19 and TRBJ1-2, is DGGITQSPKYLFRKEGQNVTLSCEQNLNHDAMYWYRQDPGQGLRLIYYSQIVNDFQKGDIAEGYSVSREKKESFPLTVTSAQKNPTAFYLCASSIKTVYTFGSGTRLTVV.

Concerning this clonotype: This clone may be a read error of a much larger clone one base away. The genes are TRBV2 and TRBJ1-6; D possibly corresponds to TRBD1 (5 bases). Germline CDR1 reads SNHLY; CDR2 reads FYNNEI. The CDR3 runs to 14 residues. CDR3 loop: CASSGGWGNSPLYF. Here the CDR3 DNA reads TGTGCCAGCAGTGGAGGGTGGGGGAATTCACCCCTCTACTTT.

This clonotype has just a few counts. The gene calls are TRBV10-3 and TRBJ2-7; 8 bases are a match to TRBD1. The CDR3 is 14 amino acids. The germline V gene has CDR1 ENHRY and CDR2 SYGVKD. V gave up 7 bases and J gave up 1 base; unmatched junction bases: 6. CDR3 protein: CAITSTGESYEQYF. The CDR3 nucleotides read TGTGCCATCACCTCGACAGGGGAGTCCTACGAGCAGTACTTC.

On this clonotype: This may be a read error, as it is one base from a much larger clone. V gene TRBV2 combines with J gene TRBJ2-5; 8 bases match TRBD2. The CDR3 length is 15 residues. Germline V gene data show CDR1 as SNHLY and CDR2 as FYNNEI. V trimming: 2 bases; J trimming: 2 bases; junction bases outside the gene matches: 4. CDR3 loop: CASSESSGFQETQYF. The CDR3 DNA reads as TGTGCCAGCAGTGAATCTAGCGGGTTTCAAGAGACCCAGTACTTC.

This clonotype appeared a few times. V usage is TRBV7-9 and J usage is TRBJ1-1; D gene uncertain. V lost 2 bases and J 3 bases, leaving 13 bases between the germline ends. The CDR3 runs 15 residues. Germline-derived CDR1 and CDR2 are SEHNR and FQNEAQ (reference sequence). CDR3 in DNA: TGTGCCAGCAGCTTAATGGTGGGTACTGACACTGAAGCTTTCTTT. Translated: CASSLMVGTDTEAFF.

Ten or more counts support this clonotype. The chain is built from TRBV6-2 or TRBV6-3 and TRBJ2-1; 8 bases fit TRBD2. Germline trimming cut 6 bases from V and 2 bases from J; bases unmatched to any gene: 6. Per the germline V gene, CDR1 is MNHEY and CDR2 is SVGEGT. The CDR3 totals 15 residues. The CDR3, as DNA: TGTGCCAGCAGACGGCTAGCGGGTCCCTACAATGAGCAGTTCTTC. Translating it yields CASRRLAGPYNEQFF.

This clonotype occurred many times. This rearrangement joins TRBV4-2 to TRBJ2-5; D is perhaps TRBD2 (6 bases). From germline, CDR1 is LGHNA and CDR2 YNFKEQ. Trimming shortened V by 0 bases and J by 1 base, and 15 bases separated the two germline ends. The CDR3 spans 17 residues. The CDR3 protein is CASSQEPSATPQETQYF. In DNA, the CDR3 is TGTGCCAGCAGCCAAGAGCCTAGCGCGACCCCCCAAGAGACCCAGTACTTC.

Comments on this clonotype: This clone may be a read error of a much larger clone one base away. The chain has TRBV24-1 and TRBJ2-1; D is possibly TRBD1 (6 bases). Trimming left V 3 bases short and J 10 bases short, with 15 bases between. The germline V gene has CDR1 KGHDR and CDR2 SFDVKD. CDR3 size: 14 residues. As DNA, the CDR3 is TGTGCCACCAGTGATGCGGTCGCAGGGGACGAGCAGTTCTTC. This sequence encodes CATSDAVAGDEQFF.

This clonotype showed up many times. This chain connects TRBV27 to TRBJ1-5; no definite D call. The CDR3 sequence is 14 residues long. Germline V gene data show CDR1 as MNHEY and CDR2 as SMNVEV (reference sequence). The germline V and J ends were trimmed by 3 bases and 0 bases, with 6 bases remaining between them. As DNA, the CDR3 is TGTGCCAGCAGTTTTCAGAGTAGCAATCAGCCCCAGCATTTT. Its translation is CASSFQSSNQPQHF.

There are a few counts of this clonotype. Its ends do not fully match the called genes, so a read error is possible. The chain links TRBV7-9 to TRBJ2-5, with D possibly being TRBD2 (5 bases). In germline, CDR1 is SEHNR, CDR2 FQNEAQ (reference sequence). The CDR3 sequence is 13 residues long. The CDR3 DNA reads TGTGCCAGCAGCTTAGCGCGTCGGGATACCTTTAGCTTC. Translated: CASSLARRDTFSF.

The V call is TRBV6-6, the J call TRBJ2-7, with 8 bases fitting TRBD1. This CDR3 is built from 14 residues. The germline V gene has CDR1 MNHNY and CDR2 SVGAGI (reference sequence). V was clipped by 6 bases and J by 3 bases; unmatched bases: 7. DNA for the CDR3: TGTGCCAGCAGCCCGGACAGGGTTCTCTACGAGCAGTACTTC. It is translated as CASSPDRVLYEQYF.

The V and J genes are TRBV9 and TRBJ2-3; D uncertain. The CDR3 is 13 residues long. The V end was cut by 3 bases, the J end by 2 bases, with 7 bases between. Germline values: CDR1 SGDLS, CDR2 YYNGEE. CDR3 in amino acids: CASSDFLTDTQYF. Here the CDR3 DNA reads TGTGCCAGCAGCGACTTCCTCACAGATACGCAGTATTTT.

Remarks on this clonotype: Given a much more abundant clone one base away, this may be a read error. V gene TRBV4-2 combines with J gene TRBJ2-1, with D tentatively TRBD1 (6 bases). CDR3 length equals 15 residues. Germline V gene sequence: CDR1 LGHNA, CDR2 YNFKEQ. In DNA, the CDR3 is TGTGCCATCAGCGGTAACAGGGCATCCTACAATGAGCAGTTCTTC. Protein sequence: CAISGNRASYNEQFF.

This clonotype was seen repeatedly, ten times or more. The chain carries TRBV20-1 and TRBJ2-7; 10 bases match TRBD1. The CDR3 length is 14 residues. The germline V gene encodes CDR1 DFQATT and CDR2 SNEGSKA (reference sequence). The junction had 6 bases not matched to a gene; V was cut back by 5 bases and J by 2 bases. CDR3 loop: CSALKGQGTYEQYF. CDR3 nucleotide sequence: TGCAGTGCTTTAAAGGGACAGGGGACCTACGAGCAGTACTTC.

Many counts were recorded for this clonotype. This chain links TRBV28 with TRBJ2-7; D may be TRBD1 or TRBD2 (6 bases each). Trimming stripped 4 bases from V and 9 bases from J, with 13 bases between. The CDR3 runs to 12 residues. Germline-derived CDR1 and CDR2 are MDHEN and SYDVKM. CDR3 in DNA: TGTGCCAGCAGTTCTCCGGGGGCGCGGCAGTACTTC. This translates into CASSSPGARQYF.

In the case of this clonotype: A read error may explain this, as a much larger clone is one base away. The CDR3 ends on some other residue instead of the conserved phenylalanine or tryptophan, so this is likely a read error. The chain employs TRBV19 and TRBJ1-5, with unresolved D. Germline CDR1 and CDR2: LNHDA and SQIVND (reference sequence). V was trimmed by 6 bases and J by 11 bases, leaving 14 bases between them. The CDR3 consists of 12 residues. DNA of the CDR3: TGTGCCAGTAGCCTTACATGGCAGGCCCAGCATTAT. This translates into CASSLTWQAQHY.

This chain joins TRBV29-1 and TRBJ2-2, with D possibly TRBD2 on 5 matching bases. The CDR3 spans 18 residues. V was clipped by 5 bases and J by 1 base, with 23 bases between them. In germline, CDR1 is SQVTM, CDR2 ANQGSEA. CDR3: CSVTPRSRKRKNTGELFF. Written as DNA, the CDR3 is TGCAGCGTTACCCCACGGTCCCGGAAGCGGAAGAACACCGGGGAGCTGTTTTTT.

This clonotype was found many times. The CDR3 coding sequence is TGTGCCAGCAGGATAACAGGGTCCGGGAACACCGGGGAGCTGTTTTTT. Its translation is CASRITGSGNTGELFF. The chain joins TRBV3-1 to TRBJ2-2; TRBD1 is a possible D gene (6 bases). In germline, CDR1 is LGHDT, CDR2 YNNKEL (reference sequence). The CDR3 is 16 residues long. The germline V and J ends were trimmed by 6 bases and 1 base, with 15 bases remaining between them.